The 5 T cell receptor beta chains below all came from one sample that was sequenced in a study of blood T cell repertoires in COVID-19. Assay used: immunoSEQ multiplex PCR; TCRdb lists only in-frame clones, some missing. The sample holds around 290,000 clones; around 90% are singletons and the top ten take around 1.1%. Sequencing was carried out using PBMCs or T cells enriched from blood (not recorded which). The receptors were sampled from a woman aged 30 to 39 who had recovered from COVID-19.

The chain couples TRBV11-2 to TRBJ2-3; 10 nucleotides line up with TRBD2. Trimming cost V 1 base and J 4 bases; bases outside gene matches: 5. The germline CDR1 and CDR2 sequences are SGHAT and FQNNGV. This CDR3 is 16 amino acids long. The CDR3 bases are TGTGCCAGCAGCTTAGCGCTAGCGGGAGTTTCAGATACGCAGTATTTT. As protein: CASSLALAGVSDTQYF.

The genes are TRBV6-2 or TRBV6-3 and TRBJ2-7; TRBD2 agrees at 10 bases. The length of the CDR3 is 15 residues. CDR1 and CDR2 from the germline V gene are MNHEY and SVGEGT. The ends lost 4 bases at V and 4 bases at J; junction bases unmatched: 7. The CDR3 DNA follows: TGTGCCAGCAGTTTCCCGGGACTAGCGAGGTACGAGCAGTACTTC. Protein sequence: CASSFPGLARYEQYF.

V usage is TRBV4-3 and J usage is TRBJ1-2; the match to TRBD1 covers 7 bases. The germline V gene encodes CDR1 LGHNA and CDR2 YSLEER. CDR3 length equals 15 residues. The V segment lost 0 bases and the J segment 4 bases; nucleotides outside the gene matches: 5. The CDR3 bases are TGCGCCAGCAGCCAAGAAGTAGGGACAGTCTATGGCTACACCTTC. Translation: CASSQEVGTVYGYTF.

V gene TRBV11-1 combines with J gene TRBJ2-7, with 7 bases fitting TRBD2. This CDR3 region has 16 residues. Germline V gene lookup returns CDR1 SGHAT and CDR2 FQDESV (reference sequence). The V segment lost 4 bases and the J segment 0 bases; nucleotides outside the gene matches: 9. The CDR3 bases are TGTGCCAGCAGCTATACCCGGCGGGAGAGCTCCTACGAGCAGTACTTC. The encoded protein is CASSYTRRESSYEQYF.

The genes are TRBV20-1 and TRBJ1-2; D may be TRBD1 (6 bases). In germline, CDR1 is DFQATT, CDR2 SNEGSKA (reference sequence). V was pared by 3 bases and J by 8 bases, with 16 bases between. CDR3 size: 13 residues. The CDR3 spells CSASPGGAHGYTF. CDR3 sequence (DNA): TGCAGTGCTAGTCCTGGGGGGGCGCACGGCTACACCTTC.